This TCR beta chain came from a study of a mutant IDH1 vaccine in newly diagnosed glioma. The wider study: Eight vaccinations went to patients in weeks 1, 3, 5, 7, 11, 15, 19, 23. Patients arrived already treated with radiotherapy, temozolomide, or both, most having had both.

Time point here: week 5, during vaccination. In the vaccine, a single dose held 300 ug of the mutant IDH1 20-mer peptide, along with topical imiquimod. Donors had new WHO grade 3 or 4 IDH1-mutant, ATRX-lost astrocytomas. Worth noting for this clone: Its target is unknown.

The data were produced by immunoSEQ multiplex PCR, yet TCRdb's version contains in-frame clones alone and is incomplete. The profile shows around 34,000 clones, 50% to 60% of them singletons. This specimen was PBMCs, taken from a glioma patient whose treatment included an IDH1 peptide vaccine. This sequence originates from a woman between 18 and 30 years old with glioma.

CDR3 amino acids: CASSLGDRGPQETQYF. In DNA, the CDR3 is TGTGCCAGCAGCTTGGGGGACAGGGGTCCCCAAGAGACCCAGTACTTC. The chain has TRBV5-4 and TRBJ2-5; 10 nucleotides agree with TRBD1. The CDR3 loop spans 16 amino acids. Looked up from germline, CDR1 is SGHNT and CDR2 is YYREEE (reference sequence). The trim removed 0 bases at V and 1 base at J, leaving 3 bases unmatched.